What follows describes a single T cell receptor (beta chain). Its antigen is unidentified. This sample was included in a study of cytomegalovirus exposure and HLA in healthy donors. On the study more broadly: According to later analysis, the same platform produced the 120 validation and several hundred first-cohort repertoires. Study results and caveats: Confirmation was obtained in vitro that a few CMV-associated chains are specific for CMV antigens. Reports credit the classifier with highly specific, highly sensitive diagnosis of cytomegalovirus status.

Sequenced by immunoSEQ multiplex PCR; TCRdb stores in-frame clones only, minus some. The sample has some 220,000 clones, 80% to 95% seen once. Trimming removed 10 bases from V and 5 bases from J, with 23 bases in between. The CDR3 is 15 residues long. Germline-derived CDR1 and CDR2 are MDHEN and SYDVKM. This receptor was identified in a woman between 18 and 30 years old in good health and CMV-seronegative. Material: PBMCs. The chain couples TRBV28 to TRBJ1-2; the D is unclear. The CDR3 bases are TGTGCCACAAAATTTCAGGCCCTCCGGGAATATGGCTACACCTTC. This gives the protein CATKFQALREYGYTF.